This TCR beta chain appears in the sequencing data of a study of immune evolution from preneoplasia to lung adenocarcinoma. Study conclusions and caveats: Later-stage lesions appeared to have more T cells, more diversity, less clonality. Normal lung had the highest top T cell clone frequencies. KRAS-mutant nodules had the highest T cell clonality.

Patient tissue came from resections in Japan or China, 2014–2017. The protocol was immunoSEQ multiplex PCR, while the TCRdb copy is restricted to in-frame clones and leaves out a portion. The data hold about 12,000 clones, with over 75% observed a single time. V lost 2 bases and J lost 6; bases outside the gene matches: 10. CDR3 length: 16 amino acids. Germline loops: CDR1 MNHEY, CDR2 SMNVEV (reference sequence). Regarding this clone: Its antigen is still unknown.

The V gene is TRBV27, the J gene TRBJ2-3, with 8 bases that match TRBD1. This TCR derives from a person aged 50-69 years with lung adenocarcinoma. The sample taken for sequencing was FFPE tissue from an adenomatous hyperplasia lung lesion. Subset denoted: atypical adenomatous hyperplasia (AAH), lung preneoplasia. As DNA, the CDR3 is TGTGCCAGCAGTTTAGGCTGGGCCAGGGGGCCTGATACGCAGTATTTT. Encoded protein: CASSLGWARGPDTQYF.